The entry below gives a single TCR beta chain sequence along with its context. Its specificity is not known. These data come from a study of T cell responses to AZD1222 COVID-19 vaccine. Regarding the study as a whole: Spike-specific TCR breadth and depth rose after two AZD1222 doses.

This CDR3 contains 15 residues. CDR1 and CDR2 (germline): SGDLS, YYNGEE. The V end lost 0 bases, the J end lost 4 bases, and 12 bases lay between the germline ends. Data came from immunoSEQ multiplex PCR; TCRdb stores just in-frame clones and leaves some out. The data show about 90,000 clones, just over 85% seen once. This rearrangement joins TRBV9 to TRBJ2-3; D remains unclear. This clonotype was obtained from an adult in good health. The starting material was peripheral blood, obtained on day 0 of MenACWY control vaccination. This CDR3 is CASSVGYTPADTQYF. The CDR3 region has the DNA TGTGCCAGCAGCGTAGGATACACCCCGGCAGATACGCAGTATTTT.